The T cell receptor beta chain under discussion was sequenced for a study of blood T cell repertoires in COVID-19. Study summary: Sample material is recorded as cDNA or gDNA derived from T cells, B-cell-depleted T cells, or PBMCs.

Before they entered the study, exposed participants had met a COVID-19 case within 2 weeks. Sequencing was performed with immunoSEQ multiplex PCR; in TCRdb, only in-frame clones are kept and a portion is missing. The table lists about 270,000 clones, more than 85% of them singletons. V trimming: 6 bases; J trimming: 4 bases; junction bases outside the gene matches: 2. The CDR3 is made up of 13 amino acids. Germline V gives CDR1 SNHLY, CDR2 FYNNEI. The rearrangement uses TRBV2 and TRBJ2-5, with 10 bases matching TRBD2. Sequenced: PBMCs or T cells enriched from blood (not recorded which). This receptor was obtained from a man aged 40-55 years who had been exposed to COVID-19. The CDR3 coding sequence is TGTGCCAGCAGGTTAGCGGGAGGAGAGACCCAGTACTTC. It specifies CASRLAGGETQYF.